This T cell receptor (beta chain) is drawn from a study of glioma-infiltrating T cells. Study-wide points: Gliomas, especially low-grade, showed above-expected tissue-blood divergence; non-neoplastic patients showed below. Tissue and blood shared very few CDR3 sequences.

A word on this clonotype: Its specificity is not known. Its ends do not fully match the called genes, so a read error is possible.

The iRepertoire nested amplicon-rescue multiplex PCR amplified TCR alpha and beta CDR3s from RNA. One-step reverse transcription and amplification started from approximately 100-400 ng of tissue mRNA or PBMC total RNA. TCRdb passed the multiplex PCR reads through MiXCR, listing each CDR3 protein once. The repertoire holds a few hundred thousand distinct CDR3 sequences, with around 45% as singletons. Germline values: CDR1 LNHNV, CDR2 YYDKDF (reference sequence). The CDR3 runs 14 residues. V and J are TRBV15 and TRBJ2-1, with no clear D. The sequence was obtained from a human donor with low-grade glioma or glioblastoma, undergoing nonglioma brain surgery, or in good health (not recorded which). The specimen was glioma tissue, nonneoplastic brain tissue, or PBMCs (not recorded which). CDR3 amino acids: CATRAEELLYELFF. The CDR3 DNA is TGTGCCACCAGAGCTGAGGAGCTTCTCTATGAGCTGTTCTTC.